Below are 14 T cell receptor beta chains sequenced from a single sample in a study of CD8+CD57+ T cells in acquired aplastic anemia. Template material for TCR beta VDJ and CDR3 profiling consisted of genomic DNA. TCRdb called the reads again in MiXCR, with one record for every CDR3 protein. The table lists 400,000 to 450,000 distinct CDR3 sequences, 65% to 80% of them singletons, with 3.5% to 4.5% in the top ten. Sequenced sample: sorted CD4+, CD8+, or CD8+CD57+ T cells (not recorded which) from PBMCs. The source is a human donor in good health, serving as a control.

With regard to this clonotype: The final CDR3 position lacks the conserved phenylalanine or tryptophan, pointing to a likely read error. The DNA is omitted, as the CDR3 cannot be located on it reliably, and the CDR3 follows TCRdb's listing. The V gene is TRBV9, the J gene TRBJ2-7; the table calls TRBD1, which could not be checked here. Both ends counted, the CDR3 spans 14 residues. The V gene's germline CDR1 is SGDLS and CDR2 YYNGEE. CDR3: CASSVGKGAYYEQY.

Notes on this clonotype: One end of the junction is discordant with germline, which a read error may explain. This chain connects TRBV7-9 to TRBJ2-7, with 8 nucleotides matching TRBD2. This CDR3 has 14 amino acids. The germline CDR1 and CDR2 sequences are SEHNR and FQNEAQ (reference sequence). The CDR3 loop is CASSLDGGAYEKYF. CDR3 nucleotide sequence: TGTGCCAGCAGCTTAGACGGGGGGGCCTATGAGAAGTATTTC.

The chain employs TRBV20-1 and TRBJ2-7; D not certain. Trimming took off 3 bases at V and 9 bases at J, with 15 bases between the two ends. Germline V gene lookup returns CDR1 DFQATT and CDR2 SNEGSKA (reference sequence). There are 12 residues in the CDR3. The CDR3 DNA follows: TGCAGTGCTAGTTACCAGAGTCTGGGGCAGTACTTC. It translates to CSASYQSLGQYF.

This rearrangement joins TRBV15 to TRBJ2-7; D is unclear. Germline V gives CDR1 LNHNV, CDR2 YYDKDF (reference sequence). Trimming stripped 5 bases from V and 10 bases from J, with 15 bases between. The CDR3 covers 12 residues. The CDR3 reads CATSVGSDGQYF. The CDR3 coding sequence is TGTGCCACCAGCGTGGGGTCCGACGGCCAGTACTTC.

This chain connects TRBV7-2 to TRBJ1-5; D call uncertain. The J call is uncertain, as TRBJ1-1 better fits the DNA end. From germline, CDR1 is SGHTA and CDR2 FQGNSA. The CDR3 extends over 14 amino acids. The chain's CDR3 is CASSFAAGDPEAFF. The DNA for the CDR3 is TGTGCCAGCAGCTTCGCGGCAGGCGACCCTGAAGCTTTCTTT.

The chain carries TRBV20-1 and TRBJ2-7, with D unresolved. V shed 3 bases and J shed 2 bases, with 8 bases lying between them. This CDR3 region has 12 residues. Germline CDR1 and CDR2: DFQATT and SNEGSKA (reference sequence). The CDR3 protein is CSASGPTYEQYF. CDR3 bases: TGCAGTGCTAGCGGCCCAACCTACGAGCAGTACTTC.

This clonotype appeared many times. The chain combines TRBV12-3 or TRBV12-4 with TRBJ1-5; 9 positions match TRBD1. The CDR3 extends over 13 amino acids. V shed 5 bases and J 9 bases; nucleotides not matched to a gene: 5. The chain's CDR3 is CASSKQGAGPQHF. The CDR3, as DNA: TGTGCCAGCAGTAAACAGGGGGCTGGGCCCCAGCATTTT.

The chain links TRBV10-3 to TRBJ1-1; 8 positions agree with TRBD1. Looked up from germline, CDR1 is ENHRY and CDR2 is SYGVKD. V lost 4 bases, J lost 10 bases, and 8 bases stayed unmatched. This CDR3 is 13 amino acids long. CDR3 coding DNA: TGTGCCATCAGTGCAGGGGGCACAGTTGGAGCTTTCTTT. This codes for CAISAGGTVGAFF.

The DNA for the CDR3 is TGCAGTGCTAGGGCAGGAGGGATGAACACTGAAGCTTTCTTT. The encoded protein is CSARAGGMNTEAFF. The chain employs TRBV20-1 and TRBJ1-1; no definite D call. This CDR3 is 14 amino acids long. V was cut by 3 bases and J by 0 bases, with 11 bases left in between. Germline loops: CDR1 DFQATT, CDR2 SNEGSKA (reference sequence).

V and J are TRBV19 and TRBJ1-5; D not resolved. The CDR3 is 15 amino acids. Trimming shortened V by 3 bases and J by 3 bases, and 12 bases separated the two germline ends. The germline V gene has CDR1 LNHDA and CDR2 SQIVND (reference sequence). The chain's CDR3 is CASSIGPAVNQPQHF. The CDR3 nucleotides read TGTGCCAGTAGTATTGGACCCGCGGTCAATCAGCCCCAGCATTTT.

This clonotype occurred a few times. The chain has TRBV10-2 and TRBJ1-5, with unresolved D. Looked up from germline, CDR1 is WSHSY and CDR2 is SAAADI. The CDR3 covers 14 residues. V gave up 9 bases and J gave up 1 base, with 13 bases separating them. For the CDR3, the DNA is TGCGCCAGTTCGGACTTGAGGAGCAATCAGCCCCAGCATTTT. Amino acids: CASSDLRSNQPQHF.

V gene TRBV6-5 combines with J gene TRBJ2-7; 7 bases are shared with TRBD1. V lost 7 bases, J lost 3 bases, and 6 bases stayed unmatched. From germline, CDR1 is MNHEY and CDR2 SVGAGI. The CDR3 extends over 13 amino acids. The CDR3 nucleotides are TGTGCCAGCACATCCAGGGGGAGCTACGAGCAGTACTTC. Translated, it gives CASTSRGSYEQYF.

J is TRBJ2-7 and V is TRBV12-3 or TRBV12-4; maybe TRBD2 (7 bases). CDR3 size: 14 residues. The V gene lost 5 bases and the J gene lost 5 bases, with 16 bases spanning the gap. The CDR3 region is CASSERGGGHEQYF. CDR3 DNA sequence: TGTGCCAGCAGTGAACGAGGGGGGGGCCACGAGCAGTACTTC.

This clonotype was recorded many times. The chain carries TRBV29-1 and TRBJ2-1, with D perhaps TRBD2 (5 bases). The ends were cut back, 3 bases at V and 6 bases at J, with 6 bases in the middle. Germline CDR1 and CDR2: SQVTM and ANQGSEA. The CDR3 spans 11 residues. The CDR3 DNA follows: TGCAGCGTTGAGGACTTCAATGAGCAGTTCTTC. As protein: CSVEDFNEQFF.